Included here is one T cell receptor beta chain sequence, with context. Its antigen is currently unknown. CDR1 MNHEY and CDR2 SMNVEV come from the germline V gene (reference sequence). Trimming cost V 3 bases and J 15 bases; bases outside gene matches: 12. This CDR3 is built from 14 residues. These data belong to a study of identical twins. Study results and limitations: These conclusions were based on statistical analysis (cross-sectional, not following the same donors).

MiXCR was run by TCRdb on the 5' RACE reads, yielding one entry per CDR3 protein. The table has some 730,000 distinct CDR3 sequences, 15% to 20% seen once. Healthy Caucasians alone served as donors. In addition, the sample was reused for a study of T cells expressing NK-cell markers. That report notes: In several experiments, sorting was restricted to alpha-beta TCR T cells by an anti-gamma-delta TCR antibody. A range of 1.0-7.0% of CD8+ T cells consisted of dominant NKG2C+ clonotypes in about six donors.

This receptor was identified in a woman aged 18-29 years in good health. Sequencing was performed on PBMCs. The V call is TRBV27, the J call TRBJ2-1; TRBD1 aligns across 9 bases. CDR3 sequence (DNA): TGTGCCAGCAGTTTTCTCGTCCCGGGACAGGGTCCGTTCTTC. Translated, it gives CASSFLVPGQGPFF.